This T cell receptor beta chain was sequenced during a study of pediatric ulcerative colitis. Findings of the study overall: Rectal pinch biopsies may include blood-derived T cells. Total lymphocyte DNA, not sorted subsets, was the template.

One to two pinch biopsies were taken from the rectum during colonoscopy. No immunosuppressive drugs were given to ulcerative colitis patients before diagnostic colonoscopy. Trimming removed 0 bases at V and 4 bases at J, with 8 bases between. CDR3 length: 13 amino acids. Germline V CDR1 and CDR2: SGHRS, YFSETQ. This clone was seen a handful of times. Antigen: not known. Profiled with immunoSEQ multiplex PCR; TCRdb holds only in-frame clones, not every one. The data contain some 24,000 clones, approximately 71% of them singletons. This TCR came from a boy under 18 with severe ulcerative colitis. The chain links TRBV5-1 to TRBJ2-7; no reliable D call. Source material: gut tissue. CDR3: CASSLVPNYEQYF. In nucleotides, the CDR3 is TGCGCCAGCAGCTTGGTTCCCAATTACGAGCAGTACTTC.